This T cell receptor beta chain was captured in a study of human T cells and chemical hapten exposure. Germline CDR1 is MNHEY and CDR2 is SVGAGI. This CDR3 contains 15 residues. V was trimmed by 5 bases and J by 0 bases, leaving 11 bases between them. Time point of the sample: patch test 2, 6 weeks after DPC sensitization. Documented treatment: therapeutic diphenylcyclopropenone sensitization with weekly scalp DPC. Patch tests were applied only after blood draws. Individual cDNA molecules received unique molecular identifiers in the library. TCRdb itself ran the RACE reads through MiXCR, one entry per CDR3 protein. The table has about 380,000 distinct CDR3 sequences, about 6.3% seen once.

This TCR came from a woman between 18 and 29 years old with alopecia areata. Some clones in this sample may be carry-over from other donors' samples. The chain has TRBV6-5 and TRBJ1-5, with D possibly being TRBD1 (6 bases). The starting material was whole blood, obtained in connection with sensitization to the hapten diphenylcyclopropenone (DPC). This CDR3 reads CASSRGQPSNQPQHF. The DNA for the CDR3 is TGTGCCAGCAGTCGCGGACAGCCTAGCAATCAGCCCCAGCATTTT.